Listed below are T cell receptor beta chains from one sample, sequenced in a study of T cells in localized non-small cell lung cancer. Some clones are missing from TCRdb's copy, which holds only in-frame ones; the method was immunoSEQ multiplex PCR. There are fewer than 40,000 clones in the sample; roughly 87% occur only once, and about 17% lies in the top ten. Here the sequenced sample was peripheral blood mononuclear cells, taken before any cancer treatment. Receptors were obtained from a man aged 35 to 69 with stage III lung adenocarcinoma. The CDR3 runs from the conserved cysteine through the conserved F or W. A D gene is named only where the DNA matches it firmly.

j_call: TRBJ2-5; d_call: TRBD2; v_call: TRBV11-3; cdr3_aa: CASSQGTSGGAVRETQYF
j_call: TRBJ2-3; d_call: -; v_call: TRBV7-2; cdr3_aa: CASSLGGPSTDTQYF
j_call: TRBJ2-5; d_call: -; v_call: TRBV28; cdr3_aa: CASSQGAGYQETQYF
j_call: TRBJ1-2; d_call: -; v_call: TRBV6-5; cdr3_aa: CASSYSASTNYGYTF
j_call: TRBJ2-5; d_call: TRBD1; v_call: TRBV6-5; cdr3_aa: CASSYGTGVGKETQYF
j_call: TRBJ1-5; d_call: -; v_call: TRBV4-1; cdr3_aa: CASSQDRQHSNQPQHF
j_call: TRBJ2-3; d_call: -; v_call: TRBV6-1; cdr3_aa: CASSLRMDPTDTQYF
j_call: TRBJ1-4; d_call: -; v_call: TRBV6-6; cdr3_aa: CASRPGHQNEKLFF
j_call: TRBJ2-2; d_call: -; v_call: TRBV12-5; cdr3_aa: CASGSAAENTGELFF
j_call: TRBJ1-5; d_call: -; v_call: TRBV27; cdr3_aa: CASSLIFAGSNQPQHF
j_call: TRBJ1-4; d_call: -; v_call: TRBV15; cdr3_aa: CATSRDPGRSTNEKLFF
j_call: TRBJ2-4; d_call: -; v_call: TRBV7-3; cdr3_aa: CASSLSASRNSKNIQYF
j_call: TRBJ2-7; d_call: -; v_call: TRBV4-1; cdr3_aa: CASSPRLQTYEQYF
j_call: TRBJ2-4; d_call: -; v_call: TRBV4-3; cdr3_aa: CASSDDPGPTKNIQYF
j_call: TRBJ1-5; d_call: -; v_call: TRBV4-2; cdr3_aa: CASSRPGSNQPQHF
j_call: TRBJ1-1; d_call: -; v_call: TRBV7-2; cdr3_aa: CASSPWDLARNTEAFF
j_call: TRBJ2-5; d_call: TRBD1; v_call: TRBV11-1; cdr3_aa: CASSLTTGQGDQETQYF
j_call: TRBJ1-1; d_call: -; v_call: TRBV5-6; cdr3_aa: CASSLALGLNTEAFF
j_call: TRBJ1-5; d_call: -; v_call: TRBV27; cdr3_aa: CASKQFNQPQHF
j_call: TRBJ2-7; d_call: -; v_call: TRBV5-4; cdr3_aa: CASSLEAAEQYF
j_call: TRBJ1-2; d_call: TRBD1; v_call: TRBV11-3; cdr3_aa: CASSLDLRQGITF
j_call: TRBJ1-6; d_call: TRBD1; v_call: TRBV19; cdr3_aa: CASSILSGTGNNSPLHF
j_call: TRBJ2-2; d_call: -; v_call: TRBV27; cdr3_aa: CASLDSQVGELFF
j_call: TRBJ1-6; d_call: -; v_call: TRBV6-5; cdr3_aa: CASSSFLNSPLHF
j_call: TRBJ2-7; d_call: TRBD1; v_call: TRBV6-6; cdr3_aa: CASSRQGYEQYF
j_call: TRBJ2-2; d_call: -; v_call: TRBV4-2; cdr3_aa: CASRAAGGDTGELFF
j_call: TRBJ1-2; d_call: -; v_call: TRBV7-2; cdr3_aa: CASSRAQGTDGYTF
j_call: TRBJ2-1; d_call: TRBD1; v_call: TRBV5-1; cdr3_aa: CASSDLTGWAEQFF
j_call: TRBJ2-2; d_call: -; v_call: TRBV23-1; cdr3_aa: CASSLPVRPTGELFF
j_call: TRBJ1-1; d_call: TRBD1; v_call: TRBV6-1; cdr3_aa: CASTLQGRTEAFF
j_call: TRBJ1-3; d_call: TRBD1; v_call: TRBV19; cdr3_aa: CASTEQGGLRNTIYF
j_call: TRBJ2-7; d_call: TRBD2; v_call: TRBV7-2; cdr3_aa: CASSPGLAGGIAYEQYF
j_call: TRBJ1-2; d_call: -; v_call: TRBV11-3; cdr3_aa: CASSLDRLSWGYTF
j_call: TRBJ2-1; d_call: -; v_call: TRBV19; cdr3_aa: CASSIGKGFSAYNEQFF
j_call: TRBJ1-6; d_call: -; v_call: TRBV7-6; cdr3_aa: CASSQFGDGYNSPLHF
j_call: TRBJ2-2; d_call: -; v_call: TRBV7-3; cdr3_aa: CASSLSNPANTGELFF
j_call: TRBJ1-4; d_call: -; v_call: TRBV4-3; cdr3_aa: CASSQDLGVIRTNEKLFF
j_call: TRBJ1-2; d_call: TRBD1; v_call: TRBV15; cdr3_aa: CATSRDLRGRVYGYTF
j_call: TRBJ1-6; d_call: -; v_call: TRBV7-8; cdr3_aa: CASSLLGVDSPLHF
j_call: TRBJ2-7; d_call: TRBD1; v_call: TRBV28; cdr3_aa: CASSLLTGGAYEQYF
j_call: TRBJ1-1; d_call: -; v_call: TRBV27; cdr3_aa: CASSGTKMAGRGNTEAFF
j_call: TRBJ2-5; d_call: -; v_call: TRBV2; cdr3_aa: CASSVDRNTGKETQYF
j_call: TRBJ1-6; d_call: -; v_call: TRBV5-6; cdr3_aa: CASSPDYNSPLHF
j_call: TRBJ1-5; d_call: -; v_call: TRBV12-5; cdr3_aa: CASGFGRAQPQHF
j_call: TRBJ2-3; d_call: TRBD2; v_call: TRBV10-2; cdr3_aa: CASGLAGGADTQYF
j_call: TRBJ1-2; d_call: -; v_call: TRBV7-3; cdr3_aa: CASSSDDGRYGYTF
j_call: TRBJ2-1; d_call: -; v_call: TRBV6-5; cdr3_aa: CASSPTYNEQFF
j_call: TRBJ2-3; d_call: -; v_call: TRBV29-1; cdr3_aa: CSVVKGTDTQYF